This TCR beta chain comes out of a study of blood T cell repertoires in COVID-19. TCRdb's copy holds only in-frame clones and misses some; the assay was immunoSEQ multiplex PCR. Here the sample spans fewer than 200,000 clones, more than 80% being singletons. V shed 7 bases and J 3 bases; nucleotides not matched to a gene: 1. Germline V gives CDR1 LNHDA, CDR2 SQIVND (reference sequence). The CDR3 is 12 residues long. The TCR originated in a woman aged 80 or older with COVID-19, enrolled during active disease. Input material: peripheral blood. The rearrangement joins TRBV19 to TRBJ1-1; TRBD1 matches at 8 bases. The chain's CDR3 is CASKTGDTEAFF. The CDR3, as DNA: TGTGCCAGTAAGACAGGGGACACTGAAGCTTTCTTT.